One and the same sample provided the 13 T cell receptor beta chains below, sequenced in a study of regulatory T cells in long-lasting Graves disease. Sequencing libraries for TCR beta were prepared with iRepertoire HTBI primers and Arm-PCR of CDR3 regions. TCRdb re-derived calls from the multiplex PCR reads in MiXCR, one entry per CDR3 protein. Among 250,000 to 300,000 distinct CDR3 sequences listed, 22% were seen once. The time point here: persistent/refractory GD, antithyroid drugs over 5 years with positive TRAb. After RNA was extracted from PBMCs, the TCR library was made from it. This specimen was peripheral blood mononuclear cells (PBMCs), taken when the disease was refractory, from a patient treated with antithyroid drugs. These receptors came from a female donor with Graves disease.

This clonotype was counted ten times or more. The rearrangement uses TRBV28 and TRBJ1-1; weak D call: TRBD1 (6 bases). Trimming cost V 6 bases and J 5 bases, with 16 bases left between them. Germline V gene lookup returns CDR1 MDHEN and CDR2 SYDVKM. This CDR3 contains 14 residues. For the CDR3, the DNA is TGTGCCAGCAGACTTCCCTCAAGGGGGACTGAAGCTTTCTTT. Translating it yields CASRLPSRGTEAFF.

This clonotype was recorded at least ten times. The chain recombines TRBV12-3 or TRBV12-4 with TRBJ1-1; D call uncertain. V shed 3 bases and J shed 4 bases, with 6 bases lying between them. The CDR3 extends over 12 amino acids. CDR3 sequence (DNA): TGTGCCAGCAGTTTTCGGACCACTGAAGCTTTCTTT. As protein: CASSFRTTEAFF.

This clonotype was seen many times. The chain employs TRBV12-3 or TRBV12-4 and TRBJ1-2, with 7 bases lining up with TRBD1. The V gene end was trimmed by 6 bases and the J gene end by 4 bases; junction bases not matched to a gene: 11. This CDR3 has 15 amino acids. Here the CDR3 reads CASRYRDSEVYGYTF. CDR3 sequence (DNA): TGTGCCAGCAGGTACCGGGACAGTGAGGTCTATGGCTACACCTTC.

The J gene is TRBJ2-1, the V gene TRBV13; 10 bases match TRBD2. This CDR3 contains 17 residues. V dropped 3 bases and J dropped 9; count of bases not matched to a gene: 14. Germline V CDR1 and CDR2: PRHDT, FYEKMQ (reference sequence). CDR3 nucleotide sequence: TGTGCCAGCAGCTTGTTGCCAGCGGGAGGGCCAAGGGGTGAGCAGTTCTTC. This translates into CASSLLPAGGPRGEQFF.

The V call is TRBV6-5, the J call TRBJ1-2; D is ambiguous. Between the trimmed V and J ends, which lost 2 bases and 5 bases, there was a span of 18 bases. Germline CDR1 MNHEY, CDR2 SVGAGI. The CDR3 totals 16 residues. The CDR3 DNA is TGTGCCAGCAGTTACCTCGACGGAGGCCCCGTGTATGGCTACACCTTC. Encoded protein: CASSYLDGGPVYGYTF.

This clonotype has just a few counts. J is TRBJ1-1 and V is TRBV4-3; D ambiguous. The CDR3 is 17 amino acids. CDR1 LGHNA and CDR2 YSLEER come from the germline V gene. The germline V and J ends were trimmed by 0 bases and 0 bases, with 14 bases remaining between them. CDR3 sequence (DNA): TGCGCCAGCAGCCAAGATAGGGCCAGCTTCTTGAACACTGAAGCTTTCTTT. It encodes CASSQDRASFLNTEAFF.

This clonotype appeared a few times. The chain is built from TRBV7-9 and TRBJ1-1; D unclear. CDR3 length equals 13 residues. In germline, CDR1 is SEHNR, CDR2 FQNEAQ (reference sequence). V gave up 3 bases and J gave up 1 base, with 6 bases separating them. The CDR3 loop is CASSFFPNTEAFF. In nucleotides, the CDR3 is TGTGCCAGCAGCTTCTTTCCGAACACTGAAGCTTTCTTT.

This chain joins TRBV29-1 and TRBJ1-5; perhaps TRBD1 as D (5 bases). The germline V gene has CDR1 SQVTM and CDR2 ANQGSEA. The length of the CDR3 is 13 residues. The ends were cut back, 7 bases at V and 0 bases at J, with 10 bases in the middle. The CDR3, as DNA: TGCAGCGCTCGGGACGGTAGCAATCAGCCCCAGCATTTT. It codes for CSARDGSNQPQHF.

The chain uses TRBV12-3 or TRBV12-4 and TRBJ2-1; 9 nucleotides agree with TRBD1. The CDR3 runs 19 residues. With 6 bases clipped from V and 6 bases from J, the junction kept 21 bases outside the gene matches. CDR3 protein: CASSLRDRAAVWIGNEQFF. The CDR3 nucleotides are TGTGCCAGCAGCTTAAGGGACAGGGCCGCCGTTTGGATTGGCAATGAGCAGTTCTTC.

This clonotype was seen at least ten times. The gene calls are TRBV7-2 and TRBJ2-7; TRBD1 matches 9 bases. V dropped 6 bases and J dropped 6; count of bases not matched to a gene: 12. The CDR3 is 15 residues long. Germline CDR1 SGHTA, CDR2 FQGNSA. CDR3 coding DNA: TGTGCCAGCAGAGACTCCGGGACAGGGTTGGGCGAGCAGTACTTC. Protein product: CASRDSGTGLGEQYF. The full variable domain, its missing parts supplied by reference TRBV7-2 and TRBJ2-7, is GAGVSQSPSNKVTEKGKDVELRCDPISGHTALYWYRQSLGQGLEFLIYFQGNSAPDKSGLPSDRFSAERTGGSVSTLTIQRTQQEDSAVYLCASRDSGTGLGEQYFGPGTRLTVT.

This clonotype was seen at least ten times. The chain carries TRBV5-1 and TRBJ1-6; D unresolved. The CDR3 runs to 15 residues. Trimming cost V 5 bases and J 7 bases, with 16 bases left between them. CDR1 is SGHRS, CDR2 YFSETQ, per germline. CDR3 in amino acids: CASSSAGGGNSPLHF. The CDR3 DNA is TGCGCCAGCAGTTCCGCGGGAGGAGGCAATTCACCCCTCCACTTT.

In the case of this clonotype: Given a much more abundant clone one base away, this may be a read error. CDR3 protein: CSARIWASGMGETQYF. The CDR3 DNA reads as TGCAGTGCTCGGATATGGGCTAGCGGGATGGGGGAGACCCAGTACTTC. The V and J genes are TRBV20-1 and TRBJ2-5; 9 nucleotides match TRBD2. J lost 5 bases, V lost 5 bases, and 15 bases had no gene match. From germline, CDR1 is DFQATT and CDR2 SNEGSKA (reference sequence). The length of the CDR3 is 16 residues.

The rearrangement joins TRBV7-9 to TRBJ1-4, with TRBD1 matching 12 bases. This CDR3 region has 15 residues. V shed 3 bases and J 8 bases; nucleotides not matched to a gene: 4. Germline CDR1 and CDR2: SEHNR and FQNEAQ (reference sequence). The CDR3 protein is CASSFGTGGLEKLFF. The CDR3 DNA sequence: TGTGCCAGCAGCTTTGGGACAGGGGGCTTAGAAAAACTGTTTTTT.